The TCR beta chain under discussion was sequenced for a study of breast tumors, draining lymph nodes, adjacent tissues. This clonotype has only a few counts. Its cognate antigen is unknown. Study findings and constraints: The lymph node origin of tumor T cells was framed as consistent with a hypothesis, not demonstrated. Tumor and nontumor repertoires were significantly more similar in luminal-like than in basal-like breast cancer. Findings are consistent with lymph node origin and intratumoral expansion of most tumor T cells. Compared with lymph nodes, tumors were less diverse; compared with nontumor tissue, more.

TCRdb itself ran the multiplex PCR reads through MiXCR, one entry per CDR3 protein. The data hold 13,000 or so distinct CDR3 sequences, with over 45% observed a single time. CDR3 length: 13 amino acids. In germline, CDR1 is SQVTM, CDR2 ANQGSEA. The ends were cut back, 1 base at V and 8 bases at J, with 12 bases in the middle. The sequenced sample was tumor-adjacent breast tissue. The V call is TRBV29-1, the J call TRBJ2-1; possibly TRBD2 for D (5 bases). This clonotype originated in a female donor with breast cancer. Some clones in this sample may be carry-over from other donors' samples. CDR3 in DNA: TGCAGCGTTGAAGGGGAGTTTGTCTATGAGCAGTTCTTC. Translating it yields CSVEGEFVYEQFF.